The T cell receptor beta chain under discussion was sequenced for a study of memory CD4+ T cells and cytomegalovirus serostatus. For the study at large: This sample comes from healthy Belgian adults, about 10 CMV seropositive, around 26 seronegative.

The CDR3 length is 13 residues. Germline-derived CDR1 and CDR2 are SQVTM and ANQGSEA. Trimming took 3 bases from V and 5 from J, leaving 13 bases between them. Assay used: immunoSEQ multiplex PCR; TCRdb lists only in-frame clones, some missing. The data hold 25,000 to 30,000 clones, with approximately 71% observed a single time. This clone was seen a handful of times. Antigen specificity is unknown. Overall study findings and caveats: Of 150 to 200 reported CMV TCRbeta sequences, around 62 were found in memory CD4+ repertoires.

The sort gate was single viable CD3+CD4+CD8-CD45RO+ cells for memory CD4+ T cells. Serostatus was set by detecting CMV pp150, pp28, p38, p52 IgG. This TCR was recovered from an adult in good health and CMV-seronegative. The sequencing sample was made of memory CD4+ T cells from blood. This chain connects TRBV29-1 to TRBJ1-2; D gene unclear. The DNA of the CDR3 is TGCAGCGTTGATCGGGGAGGGAGTTATGGCTACACCTTC. Encoded protein: CSVDRGGSYGYTF.